This T cell receptor beta chain came from a study of blood T cell repertoires in COVID-19. On the study more broadly: Specimens from acute and convalescent COVID-19 originated in the United States, Italy and Spain. The analysed material was cDNA or gDNA that came from T cells, B-cell-depleted T cells, or PBMCs.

Germline values: CDR1 SGDLS, CDR2 YYNGEE. J was trimmed by 8 bases and V by 4 bases; bases with no gene match: 18. The CDR3 contains 17 residues. Original data processing: The authors estimated nucleated cell counts from reference gene primer amplification. Sequencing used immunoSEQ multiplex PCR; TCRdb keeps in-frame clones, though not all of them. The D gene and trimming were derived from the DNA, and the V and J assignments and clone size from that table. The sample records about 11,000 clones, just under 85% being singletons. This sequence joins TRBV9 and TRBJ2-1; 7 bases map to TRBD2. The TCR sequence derives from a man aged 50 to 59 with active COVID-19. Source material: peripheral blood. CDR3 sequence (DNA): TGTGCCAGCAGCCCTCACCCGCCAGCGGGATTTTTCGATGAGCAGTTCTTC. This encodes CASSPHPPAGFFDEQFF.